The rows below give T cell receptor beta chains drawn from one sample of a study of blood T cell repertoires in COVID-19. Assay: immunoSEQ multiplex PCR; the TCRdb copy retains only in-frame clones and omits some. Here the sample spans about 280,000 clones, 85% being singletons. Sequencing was performed on PBMCs or T cells enriched from blood (not recorded which). These receptors originate from a woman in her fifties or sixties who had recovered from COVID-19. Both conserved end residues are part of each CDR3. D genes are given only for firm matches. Clone size is shown for a subset of rows, as once, few, many or a class of expanded clone.

abundance	d_gene	v_gene	j_gene	CDR3nt	CDR3aa
once	NA	TRBV21-1	TRBJ1-6	TGTGCCAGCAGCAAATCGGACAGGGGAAATTCACCCCTCCACTTT	CASSKSDRGNSPLHF
NA	NA	TRBV7-9	TRBJ1-5	TGTGCCAGCAGCCCGCGGCCCCCGTGCAAGAATCAGCCCCAGCATTTT	CASSPRPPCKNQPQHF
NA	NA	TRBV11-2	TRBJ2-3	TGTGCCAGCAGCTCTTTGAGAAAGGATACGCAGTATTTT	CASSSLRKDTQYF
NA	NA	TRBV14	TRBJ2-1	TGTGCCAGCAGCCTAGGTGGGGCCAATGAGCAGTTCTTC	CASSLGGANEQFF
NA	TRBD1	TRBV28	TRBJ1-4	TGTGCCAGCAGTAATAGCGGGACAGGGGGTGAAAAACTGTTTTTT	CASSNSGTGGEKLFF
NA	NA	TRBV2	TRBJ2-7	TGTGCCAGCAGTGAAGCGCTTAGGACTACAAACTACGAGCAGTACTTC	CASSEALRTTNYEQYF
few	NA	TRBV5-1	TRBJ2-5	TGCGCCAGCAGCTTGGCCCGAGCTAGTCTCGAGACCCAGTACTTC	CASSLARASLETQYF
NA	NA	TRBV1	TRBJ2-1	TGCACCAGCAGCCAACTAGCGGGGGGCCGCTTACTGAACAATGAGCAGTTCTTC	CTSSQLAGGRLLNNEQFF
NA	NA	TRBV30	TRBJ1-5	TGTGCCTGGAGTGTATATGGGAGTGGCAATCAGCCCCAGCATTTT	CAWSVYGSGNQPQHF
once	NA	TRBV11-2	TRBJ2-3	TGTGCCAGCAGCCGCCTATCACGCACAGATACGCAGTATTTT	CASSRLSRTDTQYF
NA	TRBD2	TRBV19	TRBJ2-5	TGTGCCAGTAGTGCCGGGACTAGCGGGAGGGAGGAGACCCAGTACTTC	CASSAGTSGREETQYF
NA	NA	TRBV5-1	TRBJ1-4	TGCGCCAGCAGAGGCGGAAGCTTATCGGGTGAAAAACTGTTTTTT	CASRGGSLSGEKLFF
NA	TRBD1	TRBV6-2/TRBV6-3	TRBJ1-5	TGTGCCAGCAGTTACGGGACAGTTAATCAGCCCCAGCATTTT	CASSYGTVNQPQHF
few	NA	TRBV19	TRBJ1-1	TGTGCCAGTAGTGCCCCGCGTAAAGCTTTCTTT	CASSAPRKAFF
NA	TRBD1	TRBV5-5	TRBJ1-5	TGTGCCAGCAGCCGAGGACAGGGGCTGGAGCCCCAGCATTTT	CASSRGQGLEPQHF
NA	TRBD2	TRBV5-1	TRBJ2-7	TGCGCCAGCAGCTTCGGGGGGGTGCGGGAGCAGTACTTC	CASSFGGVREQYF
NA	NA	TRBV27	TRBJ1-3	TGTGCCAGCAGTTCAGGCCACTCTGGAAACACCATATATTTT	CASSSGHSGNTIYF
few	NA	TRBV30	TRBJ1-1	TGTGCCTCAGACACAGATCCCACTCATACCGAAGCTTTCTTT	CASDTDPTHTEAFF
NA	NA	TRBV12-2	TRBJ2-1	TGTGCAAGTCGCTTAGCGCATTGTGGTGCTAGCGGCGATGATGAGCAGTTCTTC	CASRLAHCGASGDDEQFF
NA	TRBD2	TRBV2	TRBJ2-2	TGTGCCAGCAGTAGCGGGAGTCGCACCGGGGAGCTGTTTTTT	CASSSGSRTGELFF
NA	TRBD2	TRBV7-2	TRBJ2-2	TGTGCCAGCAGCCGGACCGGGACTAGCGGCACCGGGGAGCTGTTTTTT	CASSRTGTSGTGELFF
NA	TRBD1	TRBV5-1	TRBJ2-2	TGCGCCAGCAGCTTGACAGGGGATATCGGGACCGGGGAGCTGTTTTTT	CASSLTGDIGTGELFF
NA	NA	TRBV11-2	TRBJ1-6	TGTGCCAGCAGCTTATCTCCCGTAGGAGGATCACCCCTCCACTTT	CASSLSPVGGSPLHF
NA	TRBD1	TRBV2	TRBJ1-2	TGTGCCAGCAGCGGACAGGGGCGGAATGGCTACACCTTC	CASSGQGRNGYTF
NA	TRBD1	TRBV2	TRBJ1-2	TGTGCCAGCAGTGAAGCGCGTATAGGGGGCAGGTCGGTAGGCTACACCTTC	CASSEARIGGRSVGYTF
NA	NA	TRBV7-2	TRBJ2-3	TGTGCCAGCAGCTTACAGGGGCGCCCTACCACAGATACGCAGTATTTT	CASSLQGRPTTDTQYF
NA	NA	TRBV6-5	TRBJ1-1	TGTGCCAGCAGGCCACCCCTAAGCACTGAAGCTTTCTTT	CASRPPLSTEAFF
NA	NA	TRBV7-6	TRBJ1-5	TGTGCCAGCAGCCCGCGCGGGGGCGAGAGACTTAGCAATCAGCCCCAGCATTTT	CASSPRGGERLSNQPQHF
NA	NA	TRBV28	TRBJ2-2	TGTGCCAGCAGTCAGGGGGGTATAAACACCGGGGAGCTGTTTTTT	CASSQGGINTGELFF
few	TRBD1	TRBV5-1	TRBJ1-1	TGCGCCAGCAGCCCTCGGACAGGGAAGATAACTGAAGCTTTCTTT	CASSPRTGKITEAFF
NA	TRBD2	TRBV15	TRBJ2-2	TGTGCCACCAGCAACGGTGGGCTAGCGGGGACCGGGGAGCTGTTTTTT	CATSNGGLAGTGELFF
NA	TRBD1	TRBV6-7	TRBJ1-1	TGTGCCAGCCTAAACAGGGGAAGCGCTGAAGCTTTCTTT	CASLNRGSAEAFF
NA	NA	TRBV7-9	TRBJ1-1	TGTGCCAGCAGCTTACGGGGGTCCACTGAAGCTTTCTTT	CASSLRGSTEAFF
NA	TRBD2	TRBV3-1/TRBV3-2	TRBJ2-1	TGTGCCAGCAGCCAGAACCAGCTAGCGGGAGGGCTCGCCTCCTACAATGAGCAGTTCTTC	CASSQNQLAGGLASYNEQFF
NA	NA	TRBV11-2	TRBJ2-5	TGTGCCAGCAGCTTAGCGTCCCAGACCCAGTACTTC	CASSLASQTQYF
NA	TRBD2	TRBV28	TRBJ2-7	TGTGCCAGCAGTCCCCGGGGGGGGGCCACCAACTACGAGCAGTACTTC	CASSPRGGATNYEQYF
NA	TRBD1	TRBV30	TRBJ1-2	TGTGCCTGGAGAGACGACAGGGGGCCTGAAGGCTACACCTTC	CAWRDDRGPEGYTF
NA	NA	TRBV5-6	TRBJ1-5	TGTGCCAGCAGCTTGGCTGGGGGGCAGCCCCAGCATTTT	CASSLAGGQPQHF
NA	NA	TRBV5-1	TRBJ2-6	TGCGCCAGCAGCCCTCCGTTTTCAGGGGACCCCGGGGCCAACGTCCTGACTTTC	CASSPPFSGDPGANVLTF
NA	TRBD2	TRBV9	TRBJ2-7	TGTGCCAGCAGCGTAGATGCTAGCGGGAGATCCTACGAGCAGTACTTC	CASSVDASGRSYEQYF
NA	TRBD1	TRBV5-4	TRBJ2-2	TGTGCCAGCAGCGGCCGGGACAGGGGGCCCAAGGGCGGGGAGCTGTTTTTT	CASSGRDRGPKGGELFF
NA	NA	TRBV18	TRBJ1-1	TGTGCCAGCTCACCTAACCAGGGGATTAGCACTGAAGCTTTCTTT	CASSPNQGISTEAFF
once	NA	TRBV5-5	TRBJ1-4	TGTGCCAGCAGCTTGGGTGCGGGCTTTTTAGATGAAAAACTGTTTTTT	CASSLGAGFLDEKLFF
NA	NA	TRBV11-1	TRBJ1-1	TGTGCCAGCTCCCACAGGAACACTGAAGCTTTCTTT	CASSHRNTEAFF
NA	NA	TRBV7-2	TRBJ2-3	TGTGCCAGCAGCGACCGGCCCCACAGCCCAGATACGCAGTATTTT	CASSDRPHSPDTQYF
NA	TRBD1	TRBV19	TRBJ2-6	TGTGCCAGTAGTATAGATCATGTAGGGGGCTTTAGCTCTGGGGCCAACGTCCTGACTTTC	CASSIDHVGGFSSGANVLTF
NA	NA	TRBV21-1	TRBJ2-5	TGTGCCAGCAGCGCGGGACTAGCGGGGGGGAAATCGGGTCAAGAGACCCAGTACTTC	CASSAGLAGGKSGQETQYF
once	TRBD1	TRBV7-2	TRBJ2-4	TGTGCCAGCAGCGCCTACAGGGGGCGATACATTCAGTACTTC	CASSAYRGRYIQYF
NA	TRBD2	TRBV3-1/TRBV3-2	TRBJ2-3	TGTGCCAGCAGCCCTTCCCTCGGGAGCGGGATCACAGATACGCAGTATTTT	CASSPSLGSGITDTQYF
NA	TRBD1	TRBV5-6	TRBJ1-2	TGTGCCAGCAGCTCTATACAGGGGGAGTCTGGCTACACCTTC	CASSSIQGESGYTF
NA	NA	TRBV5-1	TRBJ2-1	TGCGCCAGCAGCTTTTCCGGCGGGGTGGAGAATGAGCAGTTCTTC	CASSFSGGVENEQFF
NA	TRBD2	TRBV19	TRBJ2-2	TGTGCCAGTAGGCTCCGGGGGGGTGGGCTGAACACCGGGGAGCTGTTTTTT	CASRLRGGGLNTGELFF
NA	TRBD2	TRBV6-4	TRBJ2-3	TGTGCCAGCAAACACACTAGCGGGGGGGCCGCCGATACGCAGTATTTT	CASKHTSGGAADTQYF
NA	NA	TRBV19	TRBJ1-4	TGTGCCAGTAGAACTACAGGGTTGGGAGAAAAACTGTTTTTT	CASRTTGLGEKLFF
NA	NA	TRBV7-2	TRBJ2-1	TGTGCCAGCAGCCCACGACCGAGTCGGAGCTCCTACAATGAGCAGTTCTTC	CASSPRPSRSSYNEQFF
NA	NA	TRBV5-1	TRBJ2-7	TGCGCCAGCAGCTTGGGAGATAGGGGCTACGAGCAGTACTTC	CASSLGDRGYEQYF
NA	NA	TRBV19	TRBJ2-3	TGTGCCAGTAGTATTGGACTTGTTGGCACAGATACGCAGTATTTT	CASSIGLVGTDTQYF